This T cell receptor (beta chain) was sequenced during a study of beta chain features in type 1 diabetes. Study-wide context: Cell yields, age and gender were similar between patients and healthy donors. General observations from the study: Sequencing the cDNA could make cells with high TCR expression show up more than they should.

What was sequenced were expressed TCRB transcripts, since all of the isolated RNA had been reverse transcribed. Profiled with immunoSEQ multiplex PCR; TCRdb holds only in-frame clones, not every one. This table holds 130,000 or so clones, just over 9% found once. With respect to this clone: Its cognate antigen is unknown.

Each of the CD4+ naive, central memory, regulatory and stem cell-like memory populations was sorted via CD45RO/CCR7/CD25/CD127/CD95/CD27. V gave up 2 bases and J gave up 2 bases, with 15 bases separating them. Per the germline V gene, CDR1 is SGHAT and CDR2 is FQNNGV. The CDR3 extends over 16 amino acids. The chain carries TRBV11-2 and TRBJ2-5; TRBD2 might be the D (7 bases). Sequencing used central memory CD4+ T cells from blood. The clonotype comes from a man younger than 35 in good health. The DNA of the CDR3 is TGTGCCAGCAGCTTAAGCGTGGCGGGGGCTCAAGAGACCCAGTACTTC. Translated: CASSLSVAGAQETQYF. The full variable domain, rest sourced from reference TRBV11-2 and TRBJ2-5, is EAGVAQSPRYKIIEKRQSVAFWCNPISGHATLYWYQQILGQGPKLLIQFQNNGVVDDSQLPKDRFSAERLKGVDSTLKIQPAKLEDSAVYLCASSLSVAGAQETQYFGPGTRLLVL.